The clone carrying this T cell receptor (beta chain) was found once. Per the study methods: Estimation of nucleated cell counts relied on the amplification of reference gene primers. Profiling relied on immunoSEQ multiplex PCR, and the TCRdb table lists in-frame clones only, not all of them. For V, J and clone size, that table is used; D and trimming come from the DNA. The sample lists about 51,000 clones; approximately 90% were seen once. Trimming stripped 9 bases from V and 6 bases from J, with 23 bases between. Germline CDR1 reads SNHLY; CDR2 reads FYNNEI. There are 16 residues in the CDR3. This entry comes from a study of blood T cell repertoires in COVID-19. Turning to the study itself: Donors in the United States, Italy and Spain gave samples during acute or convalescent COVID-19. T cells, B-cell-depleted T cells, or PBMCs provided the cDNA or gDNA that served as material.

The chain carries TRBV2 and TRBJ2-2; D is perhaps TRBD1 (5 bases). This sequence originates from a man aged 45-60 years with acute or convalescent COVID-19. The sequenced material came from peripheral blood. The CDR3 sequence is CASRTSEHPGSGELFF. DNA of the CDR3: TGTGCCAGTCGAACATCCGAACACCCAGGGTCCGGGGAGCTGTTTTTT.